The 9 T cell receptor beta chains in this list originate from one sample, sequenced in a study of cytomegalovirus exposure and HLA in healthy donors. The PCR made use of 60 Vbeta and 13 Jbeta primers. Some clones are missing from TCRdb's copy, which holds only in-frame ones; the method was immunoSEQ multiplex PCR. The specimen's table records 200,000 to 250,000 clones. Sequenced material: PBMCs. The receptors were sampled from a girl aged 2-15 years in good health and CMV-seropositive.

The genes are TRBV9 and TRBJ2-5; possible D gene TRBD2, 6 bases. The V end lost 1 base, the J end lost 7 bases, and 17 bases lay between the germline ends. Looked up from germline, CDR1 is SGDLS and CDR2 is YYNGEE. The CDR3 has 15 amino acids. The CDR3 sequence: CASSVSRELIGTQYF. The CDR3 DNA is TGTGCCAGCAGCGTAAGCCGGGAGCTGATTGGGACCCAGTACTTC.

The V and J genes are TRBV5-4 and TRBJ2-7; 14 nucleotides align to TRBD2. CDR3 length: 15 amino acids. CDR1 is SGHNT and CDR2 is YYREEE in the germline V gene (reference sequence). V was pared by 4 bases and J by 3 bases, with 3 bases of the junction left unmatched. CDR3 region: CASSTGTSGSYEQYF. The CDR3, as DNA: TGTGCCAGCAGCACCGGGACTAGCGGGAGCTACGAGCAGTACTTC.

The chain recombines TRBV9 with TRBJ2-3, with TRBD2 identical over 7 bases. From germline, CDR1 is SGDLS and CDR2 YYNGEE. The CDR3 length is 14 residues. V gave up 7 bases and J gave up 1 base; unmatched junction bases: 6. The CDR3 nucleotides read TGTGCCAGCGGAATAACTAGCGGCACAGATACGCAGTATTTT. Amino acid sequence: CASGITSGTDTQYF. The variable domain in full, with the rest retrieved from reference TRBV9 and TRBJ2-3, is DSGVTQTPKHLITATGQRVTLRCSPRSGDLSVYWYQQSLDQGLQFLIQYYNGEERAKGNILERFSAQQFPDLHSELNLSSLELGDSALYFCASGITSGTDTQYFGPGTRLTVL.

V usage is TRBV7-9 and J usage is TRBJ2-7; 8 positions match TRBD2. Looked up from germline, CDR1 is SEHNR and CDR2 is FQNEAQ (reference sequence). The junction had 17 bases not matched to a gene; V was cut back by 6 bases and J by 4 bases. This CDR3 has 17 residues. This CDR3 is CASSKRESTDPRYEQYF. Here the CDR3 DNA reads TGTGCCAGCAGTAAGCGGGAGTCCACCGACCCCAGATACGAGCAGTACTTC.

The chain links TRBV7-2 to TRBJ2-1, with a tentative D call TRBD2 (6 bases). This CDR3 region has 15 residues. V was shortened by 1 base and J by 2 bases, with 9 bases between the two germline ends. Germline lookup yields CDR1 SGHTA and CDR2 FQGNSA. The CDR3: CASSLDSGTYNEQFF. DNA of the CDR3: TGTGCCAGCAGCTTAGATAGCGGCACCTACAATGAGCAGTTCTTC.

This chain connects TRBV7-9 to TRBJ2-3; 7 bases map to TRBD2. The CDR3 runs to 16 residues. Looked up from germline, CDR1 is SEHNR and CDR2 is FQNEAQ (reference sequence). Losses at the gene ends were 0 bases for V and 4 bases for J; bases not matched to a gene: 7. DNA for the CDR3: TGTGCCAGCAGCTTAGCTTGGGGGGAGGGACCAGATACGCAGTATTTT. Its translation is CASSLAWGEGPDTQYF.

The rearrangement joins TRBV29-1 to TRBJ2-7; D possibly corresponds to TRBD1 (5 bases). There are 14 residues in the CDR3. Germline V lookup: CDR1 SQVTM, CDR2 ANQGSEA. In nucleotides, the CDR3 is TGCAACCTGCCCGGGCAGGGAAGGACCTACGAGCAGTACTTC. Translating gives CNLPGQGRTYEQYF.

This sequence joins TRBV19 and TRBJ2-2, with 8 bases fitting TRBD1. The J segment lost 1 base and the V segment lost 8 bases, leaving 6 bases of the junction unmatched. The CDR3 is made up of 15 amino acids. Looked up from germline, CDR1 is LNHDA and CDR2 is SQIVND (reference sequence). The CDR3 region has the DNA TGTGCCAGTCGACCCGGGACAGGGAACACCGGGGAGCTGTTTTTT. Its protein is CASRPGTGNTGELFF. The full variable domain, in which reference TRBV19 and TRBJ2-2 provide the parts outside the CDR3, is DGGITQSPKYLFRKEGQNVTLSCEQNLNHDAMYWYRQDPGQGLRLIYYSQIVNDFQKGDIAEGYSVSREKKESFPLTVTSAQKNPTAFYLCASRPGTGNTGELFFGEGSRLTVL.

The chain is built from TRBV27 and TRBJ2-7; the match to TRBD1 covers 8 bases. Trimming at V came to 3 bases and at J to 3 bases, leaving 13 bases not matched to a gene. Per the germline V gene, CDR1 is MNHEY and CDR2 is SMNVEV (reference sequence). The CDR3 spans 17 residues. The CDR3 DNA reads as TGTGCCAGCAGTTTCGGAAGGCTCACAGGGGGGAACTACGAGCAGTACTTC. Protein sequence: CASSFGRLTGGNYEQYF.